These 25 T cell receptor beta chains originate from one sample sequenced in a study of blood T cell repertoires in COVID-19. TCRdb's table, derived via immunoSEQ multiplex PCR, lists solely in-frame clones and lacks some. Among over 200,000 clones listed, around four fifths were seen once. Input material: peripheral blood. The source is a man aged 40-49 years with acute or convalescent COVID-19.

This sequence joins TRBV30 and TRBJ2-5; TRBD2 might be the D (6 bases). The CDR3 totals 14 residues. The V gene lost 4 bases and the J gene lost 4 bases, with 16 bases spanning the gap. Germline V gene data show CDR1 as GTSNPN and CDR2 as SVGIG (reference sequence). Here the CDR3 DNA reads TGTGCCTGGACCTCCAGGACTATCGGAGAGACCCAGTACTTC. Translating it yields CAWTSRTIGETQYF.

This clone was observed a few times. The J gene is TRBJ2-7, the V gene TRBV3-1 (or the pseudogene TRBV3-2); TRBD2 matches 13 bases. With 2 bases clipped from V and 4 bases from J, the junction kept 2 bases outside the gene matches. The CDR3 covers 15 residues. Per germline, CDR1 LGHDT and CDR2 YNNKEL (reference sequence). CDR3: CASSQILAGGYEQYF. In DNA, the CDR3 is TGTGCCAGCAGCCAAATACTAGCGGGAGGGTACGAGCAGTACTTC.

The chain carries TRBV5-4 and TRBJ1-2, with 9 nucleotides matching TRBD1. The CDR3 sequence is 16 residues long. V was pared by 2 bases and J by 5 bases, with 10 bases of the junction left unmatched. Germline V gives CDR1 SGHNT, CDR2 YYREEE (reference sequence). The CDR3 spells CASSFPGQGGKYGYTF. CDR3 coding DNA: TGTGCCAGCAGCTTCCCGGGACAGGGAGGCAAGTATGGCTACACCTTC.

In its sample, this clone was seen a few times. The V gene is TRBV7-2, the J gene TRBJ1-1; D is undetermined. This CDR3 is built from 13 residues. Germline CDR1 reads SGHTA; CDR2 reads FQGNSA. V was clipped by 3 bases and J by 1 base, with 6 bases between them. The CDR3 protein is CASSFSWNTEAFF. DNA of the CDR3: TGTGCCAGCAGCTTCTCGTGGAACACTGAAGCTTTCTTT.

CDR3 bases: TGTGCCAGCAGCTCCCGGACAGGGGGCCGGACTGAAGCTTTCTTT. It translates to CASSSRTGGRTEAFF. The chain combines TRBV27 with TRBJ1-1; 11 bases fit TRBD1. The CDR3 contains 15 residues. With V trimmed by 6 bases and J by 5 bases, 8 bases remained unmatched. The germline V gene encodes CDR1 MNHEY and CDR2 SMNVEV (reference sequence).

This clone was seen a handful of times. This sequence joins TRBV3-1 (or the pseudogene TRBV3-2) and TRBJ1-5; D remains unclear. V was trimmed by 4 bases and J by 5 bases, leaving 9 bases between them. The V gene's germline CDR1 is LGHDT and CDR2 YNNKEL (reference sequence). This CDR3 has 13 residues. The CDR3, as DNA: TGTGCCAGCAGCCCCCTGAGGGATCAGCCCCAGCATTTT. It is translated as CASSPLRDQPQHF.

The rearrangement uses TRBV7-3 and TRBJ1-2, with 7 bases matching TRBD1. The V gene end was trimmed by 0 bases and the J gene end by 7 bases; junction bases not matched to a gene: 8. This CDR3 has 15 residues. The germline V gene has CDR1 SGHTA and CDR2 FQGTGA. The CDR3 sequence is CASSLTPGTVSGYTF. The CDR3 nucleotides read TGTGCCAGCAGCTTAACCCCCGGGACAGTCTCTGGCTACACCTTC.

V usage is TRBV18 and J usage is TRBJ2-6; D may be TRBD1 (5 bases). The V end lost 1 base, the J end lost 0 bases, and 10 bases lay between the germline ends. Per the germline V gene, CDR1 is KGHSH and CDR2 is LQKENI. This CDR3 contains 17 residues. The CDR3 spells CASSPREGDSGANVLTF. The DNA for the CDR3 is TGTGCCAGCTCACCACGAGAAGGGGACTCTGGGGCCAACGTCCTGACTTTC. The full variable domain, its missing parts supplied by reference TRBV18 and TRBJ2-6, is NAGVMQNPRHLVRRRGQEARLRCSPMKGHSHVYWYRQLPEEGLKFMVYLQKENIIDESGMPKERFSAEFPKEGPSILRIQQVVRGDSAAYFCASSPREGDSGANVLTFGAGSRLTVL.

The gene calls are TRBV10-3 and TRBJ2-7; 8 bases agree with TRBD1. V lost 10 bases, J lost 3 bases, and 17 bases stayed unmatched. CDR1 is ENHRY, CDR2 SYGVKD, per germline. This CDR3 spans 16 amino acids. For the CDR3, the DNA is TGTGCCACCAACTCGCCGACAGGGGTGTTAATCTACGAGCAGTACTTC. As protein: CATNSPTGVLIYEQYF.

The rearrangement uses TRBV19 and TRBJ2-3, with a weak D call TRBD2 (6 bases). Germline V lookup: CDR1 LNHDA, CDR2 SQIVND (reference sequence). The V gene lost 2 bases and the J gene lost 4 bases, with 19 bases spanning the gap. The CDR3 consists of 17 residues. CDR3: CASSIRPTGVRPDTQYF. CDR3 DNA: TGTGCCAGTAGTATACGCCCCACGGGAGTTAGACCAGATACGCAGTATTTT.

The chain combines TRBV5-1 with TRBJ2-1; 13 bases align to TRBD2. CDR1 and CDR2 from the germline V gene are SGHRS and YFSETQ. This CDR3 comprises 17 residues. Trimming removed 3 bases from V and 14 bases from J; junction bases left unmatched: 17. In nucleotides, the CDR3 is TGCGCCAGCAGCTCACAAGGACCCGGGACTAGCGGGAATTCTAAGTTCTTC. This gives the protein CASSSQGPGTSGNSKFF.

The DNA of the CDR3 is TGTGCCAGTAGTCCGGGGACTTATAGCAATCAGCCCCAGCATTTT. Residues: CASSPGTYSNQPQHF. This chain joins TRBV19 and TRBJ1-5; weak D call: TRBD1 (5 bases). Germline CDR1 LNHDA, CDR2 SQIVND (reference sequence). The CDR3 consists of 15 residues. Trimming removed 5 bases at V and 0 bases at J, with 11 bases between.

This clone was counted only a few times. The gene calls are TRBV4-2 and TRBJ2-7; no reliable D call. The V gene lost 0 bases and the J gene lost 4 bases, with 7 bases spanning the gap. The CDR3 is made up of 13 amino acids. The germline V gene has CDR1 LGHNA and CDR2 YNFKEQ. The CDR3 nucleotides are TGTGCCAGCAGCCAAGAAAGAGTTTACGAGCAGTACTTC. Translating it yields CASSQERVYEQYF.

The chain combines TRBV24-1 with TRBJ1-2; 8 bases fit TRBD1. The CDR3 runs to 14 residues. Germline V gives CDR1 KGHDR, CDR2 SFDVKD. Losses at the gene ends were 3 bases for V and 8 bases for J; bases not matched to a gene: 7. In DNA form, the CDR3 reads TGTGCCACCAGTGATGCCAGGGGGCTTGGGGGCTACACCTTC. Translated: CATSDARGLGGYTF.

The chain joins TRBV28 to TRBJ2-2, with D tentatively TRBD1 (5 bases). V shed 6 bases and J shed 2 bases, with 13 bases lying between them. Germline CDR1 and CDR2: MDHEN and SYDVKM. CDR3 length: 15 residues. The CDR3 here is CASSSNRINTGELFF. In DNA form, the CDR3 reads TGTGCCAGCAGCTCTAACAGGATTAACACCGGGGAGCTGTTTTTT.

The chain is built from TRBV11-2 and TRBJ2-1, with 12 bases identical to TRBD2. This CDR3 is built from 14 residues. V was pared by 5 bases and J by 9 bases, with 5 bases of the junction left unmatched. The germline CDR1 and CDR2 sequences are SGHAT and FQNNGV. The CDR3 protein is CASSPSGRAGEQFF. CDR3 DNA sequence: TGTGCCAGCAGCCCTAGCGGGAGGGCCGGTGAGCAGTTCTTC.

The CDR3 loop is CASSVGLAGIRKTQYF. In DNA, the CDR3 is TGTGCCAGCAGCGTTGGACTAGCGGGAATTAGGAAGACCCAGTACTTC. The rearrangement links TRBV13 to TRBJ2-5; TRBD2 agrees at 12 bases. The CDR3 spans 16 residues. Germline assignment: CDR1 PRHDT and CDR2 FYEKMQ (reference sequence). Trimming at V came to 5 bases and at J to 6 bases, leaving 10 bases not matched to a gene.

This clone was seen many times. The gene calls are TRBV19 and TRBJ1-1; 10 positions match TRBD1. Unmatched junction bases numbered 6, after V lost 2 bases and J lost 3 bases. Germline V CDR1 and CDR2: LNHDA, SQIVND (reference sequence). The CDR3 has 16 amino acids. The CDR3 DNA is TGTGCCAGTAGTATAAGGGACAGGGGCAGGGACACTGAAGCTTTCTTT. Its protein is CASSIRDRGRDTEAFF.

This chain joins TRBV19 and TRBJ1-6; 9 bases match TRBD1. The germline gives CDR1 LNHDA, CDR2 SQIVND (reference sequence). The J segment lost 7 bases and the V segment lost 5 bases, leaving 3 bases of the junction unmatched. The CDR3 contains 14 residues. The DNA for the CDR3 is TGTGCCAGTAGTTCGACAGGGGGGAATTCACCCCTCCACTTT. This encodes CASSSTGGNSPLHF.

The chain carries TRBV7-2 and TRBJ1-1; 9 bases match TRBD1. CDR3 length: 14 amino acids. Per the germline V gene, CDR1 is SGHTA and CDR2 is FQGNSA. V was pared by 3 bases and J by 6 bases, with 5 bases of the junction left unmatched. CDR3 sequence: CASSLIDRGAEAFF. CDR3 sequence (DNA): TGTGCCAGCAGCTTGATCGACAGGGGGGCTGAAGCTTTCTTT.

The rearrangement uses TRBV28 and TRBJ1-1; D is possibly TRBD1 (6 bases). The CDR3 is 15 amino acids. The germline gives CDR1 MDHEN, CDR2 SYDVKM. V lost 10 bases, J lost 0 bases, and 18 bases lay in between. The CDR3 region has the DNA TGTGCCATCGGGAATGGGGGGGCTCTGAACACTGAAGCTTTCTTT. It codes for CAIGNGGALNTEAFF.

This sequence joins TRBV6-5 and TRBJ1-3, with D maybe TRBD1 (6 bases). The CDR3 length is 15 residues. The germline V gene has CDR1 MNHEY and CDR2 SVGAGI. V was cut by 4 bases and J by 1 base, with 11 bases left in between. The CDR3 loop reads CASSFGRGSGNTIYF. The CDR3, as DNA: TGTGCCAGCAGTTTCGGAAGGGGGTCTGGAAACACCATATATTTT.

This clone was seen just once. The chain has TRBV27 and TRBJ1-1; D is ambiguous. The CDR3 totals 16 residues. V lost 0 bases, J lost 1 base, and 12 bases lay in between. Per the germline V gene, CDR1 is MNHEY and CDR2 is SMNVEV (reference sequence). The CDR3 spells CASSLSGRLPNTEAFF. DNA of the CDR3: TGTGCCAGCAGTTTATCGGGCAGGCTTCCGAACACTGAAGCTTTCTTT.

V gene TRBV6-2 or TRBV6-3 combines with J gene TRBJ2-2; the match to TRBD1 covers 7 bases. Germline V CDR1 and CDR2: MNHEY, SVGEGT. The V and J ends lost 5 bases and 0 bases, in that order; junction bases with no gene match: 21. The CDR3 runs to 21 residues. This CDR3 is CASSPLSLGTDQVANTGELFF. The CDR3 region has the DNA TGTGCCAGCAGTCCCTTGTCCTTAGGGACAGACCAAGTTGCGAACACCGGGGAGCTGTTTTTT.

The J gene is TRBJ1-2, the V gene TRBV7-9, with 7 bases aligning to TRBD1. The CDR3 covers 13 residues. After removal of 2 bases from V and 3 bases from J, the junction contained 0 bases not matched to a gene. Germline V lookup: CDR1 SEHNR, CDR2 FQNEAQ (reference sequence). The CDR3 region is CASSLTGDYGYTF. The CDR3 DNA follows: TGTGCCAGCAGCTTAACAGGGGACTATGGCTACACCTTC.